The following is a T cell receptor beta chain sequence with its context. The antigen remains unidentified. The CDR3 has 12 residues. Germline CDR1 reads SGHAT; CDR2 reads FQNNGV. Trimming cost V 1 base and J 5 bases, with 6 bases left between them. PCR was performed using 60 Vbeta and 13 Jbeta primers. The data were produced by immunoSEQ multiplex PCR, yet TCRdb's version contains in-frame clones alone and is incomplete. The sample data list around 200,000 clones. The data belong to a study of cytomegalovirus exposure and HLA in healthy donors. Findings and limits, study-wide: Later analysis showed most CMV-associated TCR beta chains appearing HLA-restricted.

The sample was PBMCs. This clonotype was obtained from a woman in her twenties or thirties in good health and CMV-seropositive. V usage is TRBV11-2 and J usage is TRBJ2-7; D gene ambiguous. The CDR3 DNA reads as TGTGCCAGCAGCTTAGGCGGTAACGAGCAGTACTTC. Residues: CASSLGGNEQYF. The entire variable domain, with the rest obtained from reference TRBV11-2 and TRBJ2-7, is as follows: EAGVAQSPRYKIIEKRQSVAFWCNPISGHATLYWYQQILGQGPKLLIQFQNNGVVDDSQLPKDRFSAERLKGVDSTLKIQPAKLEDSAVYLCASSLGGNEQYFGPGTRLTVT.